This record concerns one T cell receptor beta chain sequence. The repertoire was sequenced with immunoSEQ multiplex PCR; TCRdb's copy has only in-frame clones and lacks some. The table has around 26,000 clones, more than 75% seen once. No patient escaped relapse after autologous stem cell transplantation, and brentuximab vedotin exposure varied. Trimming stripped 6 bases from V and 6 bases from J, with 17 bases between. The germline gives CDR1 SNHLY, CDR2 FYNNEI. This CDR3 is built from 14 residues. The sample is drawn from a study of PD-1 blockade in classical Hodgkin lymphoma. This sequence was found in a human donor with classical Hodgkin lymphoma. V and J are TRBV2 and TRBJ1-2; D may be TRBD1 (5 bases). The source was peripheral blood mononuclear cells (PBMCs), collected before the second cycle of nivolumab. In DNA, the CDR3 is TGTGCCAGCAGCTTGAACGGGGGGATAGATGGCTACACCTTC. It translates to CASSLNGGIDGYTF.